These 2 T cell receptor beta chains were all obtained from the same sample, sequenced in a study of tissue T cells after allogeneic stem cell transplantation. The data were produced by immunoSEQ multiplex PCR, yet TCRdb's version contains in-frame clones alone and is incomplete. The repertoire holds some 47,000 clones, about 73% seen once, with around 0.6% in the top ten. Specimen: sorted cells pooled from one or two spleens. These receptor sequences come from a pool of C57BL/6 mice in good health.

To note about this clone: The gene names here belong to mouse. The CDR3 extends 1 residue past the end of the read, so its final part is completed from the germline J gene. This chain uses TRBV13-3 with TRBJ2-5; 12 bases agree with TRBD2. CDR1 is NNHDY, CDR2 SYVADS, per germline. J lost 2 bases, V lost 4 bases, and 2 bases had no gene match. The CDR3 totals 15 residues. The sequenced part of the CDR3 DNA is TGTGCCAGCAGTCCGGGACTGGGGGGCCAAGACACCCAGTAC. It yields the protein CASSPGLGGQDTQY. The entire CDR3 sequence reads CASSPGLGGQDTQYF. The entire variable domain, with the rest obtained from reference TRBV13-3 and TRBJ2-5, is as follows: EAAVTQSPRSKVAVTGGKVTLSCHQTNNHDYMYWYRQDTGHGLRLIHYSYVADSTEKGDIPDGYKASRPSQENFSLILELASLSQTAVYFCASSPGLGGQDTQYFGPGTRLLVL.

As for this clone: Gene names are the mouse ones. The DNA ends 1 residue before the CDR3 does, and the rest of the CDR3 is filled in from the germline J gene. The V gene is TRBV12-1, the J gene TRBJ2-3, with a possible D match to TRBD2 (5 bases). The length of the CDR3 is 15 residues. Germline V CDR1 and CDR2: SGHSN, HYEKVE. The germline V and J ends were trimmed by 0 bases and 0 bases, with 9 bases remaining between them. This chain's CDR3 is CASSLAGSSAETLYF. The CDR3 bases that were read are TGTGCCAGCTCTCTCGCTGGGTCTAGTGCAGAAACGCTGTAT.